The rows below give T cell receptor beta chains drawn from one sample of a study of regulatory T cells in long-lasting Graves disease. TCRdb re-analysed the multiplex PCR reads in MiXCR, keeping a single row per CDR3 protein. Here the sample spans approximately 350,000 distinct CDR3 sequences, roughly a sixth being singletons. The same data also went into a second study, on T cells in Graves' hyperthyroidism and ophthalmopathy.

The starting material was peripheral blood mononuclear cells (PBMCs), obtained at new diagnosis, from a patient treated with antithyroid drugs. The receptors here all came from a man between 40 and 49 years old with Graves disease. Both conserved end residues are part of each CDR3. The order of the fields is J gene, V gene, CDR3 protein.

J gene: TRBJ2-5
V gene: TRBV20-1
CDR3 protein: CSARLVTSVLNQETQYF

J gene: TRBJ1-1
V gene: TRBV4-1
CDR3 protein: CASSQGGLGTGNTEAFF

J gene: TRBJ1-4
V gene: TRBV5-1
CDR3 protein: CASSRGGFYEKLFF

J gene: TRBJ2-3
V gene: TRBV20-1
CDR3 protein: CSAPRGGATDTQYF

J gene: TRBJ2-7
V gene: TRBV7-9
CDR3 protein: CASSLVLGYEQYF

J gene: TRBJ2-7
V gene: TRBV11-2
CDR3 protein: CASSLDHRLAGGEQYF

J gene: TRBJ1-1
V gene: TRBV2
CDR3 protein: CASSAGDSMNTEAFF

J gene: TRBJ1-2
V gene: TRBV27
CDR3 protein: CASSLTGIYGYTF

J gene: TRBJ2-7
V gene: TRBV7-2
CDR3 protein: CASSPRDRVPEQYF

J gene: TRBJ1-2
V gene: TRBV5-1
CDR3 protein: CASTLDRGGHYGYTF

J gene: TRBJ2-7
V gene: TRBV4-3
CDR3 protein: CASSHRIESYEQYF

J gene: TRBJ1-5
V gene: TRBV18
CDR3 protein: CASSQGAAQPQHF

J gene: TRBJ2-7
V gene: TRBV5-4
CDR3 protein: CASRLQGSPYEQYF

J gene: TRBJ1-4
V gene: TRBV7-6
CDR3 protein: CASSLGQDNEKLFF

J gene: TRBJ2-7
V gene: TRBV30
CDR3 protein: CAWSLGQGSHEQYF

J gene: TRBJ1-1
V gene: TRBV10-1
CDR3 protein: CASSERGPTEAFF

J gene: TRBJ1-5
V gene: TRBV12-3/TRBV12-4
CDR3 protein: CASSLSTRGIRHF

J gene: TRBJ2-7
V gene: TRBV10-3
CDR3 protein: CAISGSGTGYEQYF

J gene: TRBJ1-1
V gene: TRBV28
CDR3 protein: CASSPWDGLNTEAFF

J gene: TRBJ1-6
V gene: TRBV7-9
CDR3 protein: CASSLDRGMSPLHF

J gene: TRBJ2-7
V gene: TRBV7-9
CDR3 protein: CASSLTGEQYF

J gene: TRBJ2-3
V gene: TRBV7-3
CDR3 protein: CASSRGASSTDTQYF

J gene: TRBJ2-1
V gene: TRBV28
CDR3 protein: CASSLRGFGGSPRFYNEQFF

J gene: TRBJ2-1
V gene: TRBV7-8
CDR3 protein: CASSPRRDSHEQFF

J gene: TRBJ2-2
V gene: TRBV5-1
CDR3 protein: CASSPPGGTGELFF

J gene: TRBJ2-3
V gene: TRBV5-1
CDR3 protein: CASSLTLAGGPNTQYF

J gene: TRBJ2-1
V gene: TRBV7-3
CDR3 protein: CASSLTPPLSGGTYNEQFF

J gene: TRBJ1-5
V gene: TRBV6-1
CDR3 protein: CASSPQAGRYSNQPQHF

J gene: TRBJ2-7
V gene: TRBV28
CDR3 protein: CASSFAQLEQYF

J gene: TRBJ2-2
V gene: TRBV11-2
CDR3 protein: CASSLVGGSTGELFF

J gene: TRBJ1-1
V gene: TRBV5-1
CDR3 protein: CASSLDTGTEAFF

J gene: TRBJ2-7
V gene: TRBV29-1
CDR3 protein: CRPRHNGPYEQYF

J gene: NA
V gene: TRBV12-3/TRBV12-4
CDR3 protein: CASSPSGQVVGETQYF

J gene: TRBJ1-1
V gene: TRBV4-3
CDR3 protein: CASSQVDRDVPEAFF

J gene: TRBJ1-1
V gene: TRBV6-2/TRBV6-3
CDR3 protein: CASSEARTEAFF

J gene: TRBJ1-5
V gene: TRBV7-6
CDR3 protein: CASSGRIGGCQPQHF

J gene: TRBJ2-7
V gene: TRBV28
CDR3 protein: CATKEGTGDLEQYF

J gene: TRBJ2-7
V gene: TRBV5-6
CDR3 protein: CASSLVSNEQYF